This entry lists 27 T cell receptor beta chains sequenced from one sample in a study of T cell changes during pregnancy in multiple sclerosis. Some clones are missing from TCRdb's copy, which holds only in-frame ones; the method was immunoSEQ multiplex PCR. The table has 50,000 to 65,000 clones, approximately 89% seen once; the top ten hold around 1.7%. The sequencing used peripheral blood, collected after pregnancy. The receptors shown here come from a female donor with multiple sclerosis, enrolled in a pregnancy study.

This chain uses TRBV11-2 with TRBJ2-7; TRBD1 agrees at 8 bases. In germline, CDR1 is SGHAT, CDR2 FQNNGV. V shed 5 bases and J 4 bases; nucleotides not matched to a gene: 13. The CDR3 length is 16 residues. The CDR3 bases are TGTGCCAGCAGCGTATCCGCCGGGACAGGTGATTACGAGCAGTACTTC. This translates into CASSVSAGTGDYEQYF.

The chain links TRBV18 to TRBJ2-5; no reliable D call. Per germline, CDR1 KGHSH and CDR2 LQKENI. The CDR3 sequence is 16 residues long. The V end was cut by 3 bases, the J end by 2 bases, with 16 bases between. CDR3 nucleotide sequence: TGTGCCAGCTCACCTCAAAGACTCATTCGGCAAGAGACCCAGTACTTC. Its protein product is CASSPQRLIRQETQYF.

J is TRBJ1-1 and V is TRBV10-3; TRBD1 aligns across 8 bases. V shed 6 bases and J 0 bases; nucleotides not matched to a gene: 3. The germline V gene encodes CDR1 ENHRY and CDR2 SYGVKD. CDR3 size: 14 residues. The CDR3 DNA reads TGTGCCATCAGGGGGACAGGCATGAACACTGAAGCTTTCTTT. Translating it yields CAIRGTGMNTEAFF.

Only one count was recorded for this clone. V usage is TRBV7-2 and J usage is TRBJ1-2, with D possibly matching TRBD1 (5 bases). The V and J ends lost 5 bases and 5 bases respectively, with 18 bases between them. Germline V gene data show CDR1 as SGHTA and CDR2 as FQGNSA. This CDR3 has 15 residues. CDR3 loop: CASSPGVGRHYGYTF. The CDR3 DNA sequence: TGTGCCAGCAGCCCGGGGGTAGGGCGACATTATGGCTACACCTTC.

V is TRBV5-4 and J is TRBJ1-1, with TRBD1 as a possible D gene (5 bases). The V end lost 2 bases, the J end lost 5 bases, and 13 bases lay between the germline ends. There are 14 residues in the CDR3. Germline CDR1 and CDR2: SGHNT and YYREEE (reference sequence). In DNA form, the CDR3 reads TGTGCCAGCAGCTTCAGGGTAGGTGATACTGAAGCTTTCTTT. Its translation: CASSFRVGDTEAFF.

The chain employs TRBV4-2 and TRBJ2-3; 9 bases are shared with TRBD2. Germline trimming cut 0 bases from V and 1 base from J; bases unmatched to any gene: 2. There are 16 residues in the CDR3. In germline, CDR1 is LGHNA, CDR2 YNFKEQ. The CDR3 sequence: CASSQEIAGGTDTQYF. CDR3 nucleotides: TGTGCCAGCAGCCAAGAAATAGCGGGGGGCACAGATACGCAGTATTTT.

The CDR3 nucleotides read TGTGCCAGCAGCTTAACAGGGAGCTCCTACAATGAGCAGTTCTTC. Its translation: CASSLTGSSYNEQFF. The chain carries TRBV5-4 and TRBJ2-1; tentative D call: TRBD1 (6 bases). CDR1 and CDR2 from the germline V gene are SGHNT and YYREEE (reference sequence). V dropped 2 bases and J dropped 0 bases, with 9 bases sitting between them. The CDR3 contains 15 residues.

This rearrangement joins TRBV27 to TRBJ1-4; 7 positions match TRBD1. This CDR3 contains 14 residues. Germline V gene data show CDR1 as MNHEY and CDR2 as SMNVEV (reference sequence). The V and J ends lost 7 bases and 4 bases, in that order; junction bases with no gene match: 6. CDR3 sequence (DNA): TGTGCCAGCAAACAGGACAGGTATAATGAAAAACTGTTTTTT. This encodes CASKQDRYNEKLFF.

The chain joins TRBV30 to TRBJ1-6; 8 bases fit TRBD1. Germline values: CDR1 GTSNPN, CDR2 SVGIG (reference sequence). This CDR3 is built from 14 residues. V lost 1 base and J lost 7; bases outside the gene matches: 3. CDR3 DNA sequence: TGTGCCTGGAGTGGGGGGACAGGAAATTCACCCCTCCACTTT. Translated: CAWSGGTGNSPLHF.

This chain joins TRBV7-2 and TRBJ1-2; D remains ambiguous. CDR3 size: 17 residues. CDR1 SGHTA and CDR2 FQGNSA come from the germline V gene. V was clipped by 5 bases and J by 8 bases, with 27 bases between them. The CDR3 bases are TGTGCCAGCAGCCAACGTGGTACAGCGAACTATGGAGGGGGCTACACCTTC. Its translation: CASSQRGTANYGGGYTF.

The rearrangement uses TRBV10-2 and TRBJ2-5; 10 bases match TRBD1. Germline loops: CDR1 WSHSY, CDR2 SAAADI. CDR3 length: 15 amino acids. After removal of 3 bases from V and 3 bases from J, the junction contained 4 bases not matched to a gene. CDR3 nucleotide sequence: TGCGCCAGCAGTGAAGTAGGGACAGGGGAAGAGACCCAGTACTTC. Translated, it gives CASSEVGTGEETQYF.

The V gene is TRBV27, the J gene TRBJ1-1, with unresolved D. V gave up 1 base and J gave up 3 bases, with 12 bases separating them. This CDR3 is built from 15 residues. CDR1 MNHEY and CDR2 SMNVEV come from the germline V gene (reference sequence). CDR3 nucleotide sequence: TGTGCCAGCAGTTTATTCTCCGTAGGAGACACTGAAGCTTTCTTT. This encodes CASSLFSVGDTEAFF.

A word on this clone: Other DNA sequences within the sample encode an identical CDR3. The V call is TRBV9, the J call TRBJ2-3; 8 nucleotides align to TRBD1. Germline V CDR1 and CDR2: SGDLS, YYNGEE. The CDR3 is made up of 14 amino acids. Losses at the gene ends were 4 bases for V and 0 bases for J; bases not matched to a gene: 1. CDR3 DNA: TGTGCCAGCAGCCGACAGGGGAGCACAGATACGCAGTATTTT. This gives the protein CASSRQGSTDTQYF.

This sequence joins TRBV19 and TRBJ1-5; tentatively, D is TRBD1 (6 bases). Germline V gene lookup returns CDR1 LNHDA and CDR2 SQIVND (reference sequence). V was shortened by 2 bases and J by 7 bases, with 9 bases between the two germline ends. The CDR3 totals 13 residues. The CDR3 sequence: CASSITGQQPQHF. In DNA form, the CDR3 reads TGTGCCAGTAGTATAACAGGGCAGCAGCCCCAGCATTTT.

CDR3 in DNA: TGTGCCAGCAGTGAAGCGACCTCCGGGACAGGGACATACGAGCAGTACTTC. It specifies CASSEATSGTGTYEQYF. V and J are TRBV6-1 and TRBJ2-7, with TRBD1 matching over 9 bases. From germline, CDR1 is MNHNS and CDR2 SASEGT. The CDR3 runs 17 residues. V trimming: 0 bases; J trimming: 4 bases; junction bases outside the gene matches: 10.

The chain uses TRBV11-3 and TRBJ2-1, with D maybe TRBD2 (7 bases). Trimming cost V 5 bases and J 9 bases, with 17 bases left between them. CDR3 length: 14 amino acids. Germline loops: CDR1 SGHNT, CDR2 YENEEA. Written as DNA, the CDR3 is TGTGCCAGCAGCCCCAGGGGCGGGGGAGGTGAGCAGTTCTTC. Translation: CASSPRGGGGEQFF.

The rearrangement links TRBV7-9 to TRBJ2-7, with D unclear. Deletions cut 2 bases from V and 6 bases from J, with 17 bases between. This CDR3 contains 15 residues. Germline lookup yields CDR1 SEHNR and CDR2 FQNEAQ (reference sequence). CDR3 sequence reads: CASSLTNEGRREQYF. In DNA form, the CDR3 reads TGTGCCAGCAGCTTAACCAATGAAGGCAGGCGCGAGCAGTACTTC.

V is TRBV30 and J is TRBJ2-7, with D possibly being TRBD2 (5 bases). V lost 3 bases to trimming and J lost 4 bases, with 19 bases between them. CDR3 size: 15 residues. CDR1 and CDR2 from the germline V gene are GTSNPN and SVGIG (reference sequence). The DNA for the CDR3 is TGTGCCTGGAGCGAGGGATCCGGACCTTATTACGAGCAGTACTTC. Translating gives CAWSEGSGPYYEQYF.

The V call is TRBV2, the J call TRBJ2-1; perhaps TRBD1 as D (5 bases). CDR3 length: 12 residues. Looked up from germline, CDR1 is SNHLY and CDR2 is FYNNEI. V lost 4 bases and J 9 bases, leaving 10 bases between the germline ends. Written as DNA, the CDR3 is TGTGCCAGCAGTGCAAGGGGTAGTGAGCAGTTCTTC. Amino acids: CASSARGSEQFF.

This clone was detected only once. This chain links TRBV5-4 with TRBJ1-2; 9 bases are shared with TRBD1. V lost 3 bases to trimming and J lost 6 bases; unmatched junction nucleotides: 3. The germline V gene encodes CDR1 SGHNT and CDR2 YYREEE (reference sequence). This CDR3 spans 13 amino acids. This chain's CDR3 is CASSSRTGDGYTF. The CDR3, as DNA: TGTGCCAGCAGCTCGAGGACAGGGGATGGCTACACCTTC.

The sample holds a few counts of this clone. The V and J genes are TRBV2 and TRBJ2-2; D unclear. The V gene lost 6 bases and the J gene lost 5 bases, with 16 bases spanning the gap. Germline CDR1 SNHLY, CDR2 FYNNEI. This CDR3 comprises 15 residues. CDR3: CASSPEYPRTGELFF. The CDR3 DNA follows: TGTGCCAGCAGCCCCGAATACCCCCGGACCGGGGAGCTGTTTTTT.

The gene calls are TRBV29-1 and TRBJ2-5; 8 bases are a match to TRBD2. The germline gives CDR1 SQVTM, CDR2 ANQGSEA. The CDR3 length is 12 residues. After removal of 6 bases from V and 5 bases from J, the junction contained 5 bases not matched to a gene. The CDR3 sequence: CSVLSGEETQYF. As DNA, the CDR3 is TGCAGCGTCCTTAGCGGGGAGGAGACCCAGTACTTC.

The chain joins TRBV7-8 to TRBJ1-3; TRBD1 might be the D (5 bases). V was trimmed by 1 base and J by 0 bases, leaving 13 bases between them. Germline-derived CDR1 and CDR2 are SGHVS and FQNEAQ. The CDR3 runs to 17 residues. For the CDR3, the DNA is TGTGCCAGCAGCTTAGGGGGACTTAGGGCCTCTGGAAACACCATATATTTT. As protein: CASSLGGLRASGNTIYF.

This CDR3 is CASSFTAGWDTEAFF. CDR3 DNA: TGTGCCAGCAGCTTTACAGCGGGTTGGGACACTGAAGCTTTCTTT. The V and J genes are TRBV11-2 and TRBJ1-1; no firm D call. Trimming pared 3 bases from V and 3 bases from J, leaving 14 bases between. The germline gives CDR1 SGHAT, CDR2 FQNNGV. This CDR3 region has 15 residues.

This clone was picked up one time. This sequence joins TRBV5-4 and TRBJ2-1; TRBD2 agrees at 12 bases. CDR1 and CDR2 from the germline V gene are SGHNT and YYREEE (reference sequence). The CDR3 extends over 15 amino acids. The ends lost 1 base at V and 9 bases at J; junction bases unmatched: 5. CDR3 sequence reads: CASSLPSGGAGEQFF. CDR3 nucleotides: TGTGCCAGCAGCTTGCCTAGCGGGGGGGCAGGTGAGCAGTTCTTC.

This rearrangement joins TRBV28 to TRBJ1-2; 7 bases line up with TRBD1. The germline CDR1 and CDR2 sequences are MDHEN and SYDVKM. This CDR3 is 15 amino acids long. V shed 6 bases, J shed 6 bases, and the junction held 13 bases outside the gene matches. In DNA, the CDR3 is TGTGCCAGCAGACCGATAGAGAGACAGGGCGATGGCTACACCTTC. Translation gives CASRPIERQGDGYTF.

The rearrangement uses TRBV5-5 and TRBJ1-5; TRBD1 aligns across 7 bases. V trimming: 1 base; J trimming: 7 bases; junction bases outside the gene matches: 11. This CDR3 comprises 16 residues. CDR1 and CDR2 (germline): SGHKS, YYEKEE (reference sequence). In nucleotides, the CDR3 is TGTGCCAGCAGCTTGACGGCCAGACAGGGCAGCCAGCCCCAGCATTTT. Translation gives CASSLTARQGSQPQHF.